This T cell receptor (beta chain) was sequenced for a study of shared clonotypes between healthy human individuals. Study-wide results and caveats: The study generally estimated greater richness for naive than memory subsets. It was the non-shared clonotypes that had lower generation probabilities than clonotypes shared by all four donors.

The ends were cut back, 1 base at V and 9 bases at J, with 31 bases in the middle. The CDR3 sequence is 21 residues long. Germline CDR1 SGHTA, CDR2 FQGTGA. Turning to this clone: Its antigen is currently unknown.

Naive CD8 populations comprised CD45RO-negative cells positively selected for CCR7, excluding terminally differentiated effector memory CD45RA+ cells. In the sorted-subset replicate PCRs, 200 ng DNA, roughly 29,000 T cell genomes, was used. Some clones are missing from TCRdb's copy, which holds only in-frame ones; the method was immunoSEQ multiplex PCR. Of about 2 million clones in the sample, about 95% were seen once. Sample: naive CD8+ T cells sorted from blood. The receptor comes from a young man in good health. The rearrangement uses TRBV7-3 and TRBJ1-6, with D unresolved. CDR3 region: CASSLKSPPPATNLYRSPLHF. The DNA of the CDR3 is TGTGCCAGCAGCTTAAAAAGCCCGCCCCCCGCGACAAATTTATACCGTTCACCCCTCCACTTT.